This TCR beta chain was obtained from a study of Graves' ophthalmopathy and Graves' hyperthyroidism. This clonotype came up many times. Transcripts of RNA were the source for amplifying TCR beta CDR3 regions. The first-round RT-PCR employed HTBI primers together with the Qiagen OneStep RT-PCR kit. A multiplex PCR was then performed as the second round. TCRdb recomputed calls from the multiplex PCR reads with MiXCR, one row per CDR3 protein. The table includes 300,000 to 350,000 distinct CDR3 sequences, about 17% detected once. V lost 6 bases, J lost 4 bases, and 7 bases stayed unmatched. CDR3 length: 16 amino acids.

The sequenced material came from peripheral blood. The clonotype comes from an adult man with Graves' ophthalmopathy. The rearrangement links TRBV12-3 or TRBV12-4 to TRBJ2-2, with 11 bases that match TRBD2. The CDR3 spells CASRRAGTSGTGELFF. CDR3 coding DNA: TGTGCCAGCAGGCGGGCCGGGACTAGCGGCACCGGGGAGCTGTTTTTT.